This T cell receptor (beta chain) appears in the sequencing data of a study of low-dose radiotherapy and immunotherapy resistance in tumors. The CDR3 spans 14 residues. V was cut by 3 bases and J by 2 bases, with 8 bases left in between. The sample's time point: after trial treatment. Described treatment: LDRT plus nivolumab, ipilimumab, low-dose cyclophosphamide and aspirin (RACIN trial). Alpha and beta chains were covered, as first-strand cDNA relied on TRAV- and TRBV-specific primers. Using a constant-region primer together with a V-primer adapter, TCRs were subjected to 15 to 25 PCR cycles of amplification. TCRdb re-analysed the reads in MiXCR, keeping a single row per CDR3 protein. This repertoire shows about 60,000 distinct CDR3 sequences, about 23% found once; its top ten account for roughly 6.7%. This clonotype was counted between two and nine times.

The V gene is TRBV12-3 or TRBV12-4, the J gene TRBJ2-1; no clear D. The clonotype comes from a male donor with prostate cancer. The sequenced sample was PBMCs, obtained after low-dose radiotherapy plus immunotherapy. The CDR3 loop is CASSFGGPYNEQFF. The CDR3 coding sequence is TGTGCCAGCAGTTTTGGTGGCCCCTACAATGAGCAGTTCTTC.